The rows below give T cell receptor beta chains drawn from one sample of a study of blood T cell repertoires in COVID-19. This table comes from immunoSEQ multiplex PCR, and its TCRdb copy is limited to in-frame clones, with some not included. The sample lists 150,000 to 200,000 clones, almost 85% occurring once. Material: peripheral blood. The origin of the receptors is a woman aged 80 or older with acute or convalescent COVID-19. Both conserved end residues are part of each CDR3. The D gene is left open where the match is weak. Not all rows give a size; the values are once, few, many and, for expanded clones, a class.

CDR3 protein	CDR3 DNA	V gene	J gene	D gene	clone size
CASSLGPGGTNEKLFF	TGTGCCAGCAGCTTGGGGCCGGGGGGGACTAATGAAAAACTGTTTTTT	TRBV5-4	TRBJ1-4	NA	NA
CASSLFNNEQFF	TGTGCCAGCAGCTTATTTAACAATGAGCAGTTCTTC	TRBV11-3	TRBJ2-1	NA	NA
CASSSIRAGNTIYF	TGTGCCAGCAGCTCGATCCGGGCTGGAAACACCATATATTTT	TRBV5-6	TRBJ1-3	NA	NA
CAWADRYYGYTF	TGTGCCTGGGCTGACAGGTACTATGGCTACACCTTC	TRBV30	TRBJ1-2	NA	NA
CASSLGPVNNQPQHF	TGTGCCAGCAGCTTAGGGCCGGTAAACAATCAGCCCCAGCATTTT	TRBV28	TRBJ1-5	NA	NA
CASSQVGSGSRNEQFF	TGCGCCAGCAGCCAAGTCGGTAGCGGGAGTAGGAATGAGCAGTTCTTC	TRBV4-1	TRBJ2-1	TRBD2	once
CASSQESVGGVINQPQHF	TGTGCCAGCAGCCAAGAATCGGTAGGGGGAGTTATCAATCAGCCCCAGCATTTT	TRBV4-2	TRBJ1-5	NA	NA
CASSDRARGRETQYF	TGTGCCAGCAGTGATAGGGCTCGGGGGAGGGAGACCCAGTACTTC	TRBV25-1	TRBJ2-5	NA	NA
CASSWTGGETQYF	TGTGCCAGCAGCTGGACAGGGGGCGAGACCCAGTACTTC	TRBV7-2	TRBJ2-5	TRBD1	NA
CASSAGQGNNQPQHF	TGTGCCAGCAGCGCGGGACAGGGGAACAATCAGCCCCAGCATTTT	TRBV7-9	TRBJ1-5	TRBD1	NA
CAWRGQGGSPLHF	TGTGCCTGGAGGGGACAGGGTGGCTCACCCCTCCACTTT	TRBV30	TRBJ1-6	TRBD1	NA
CASTPNRGGELFF	TGTGCCAGCACCCCTAATAGAGGCGGGGAGCTGTTTTTT	TRBV12-3/TRBV12-4	TRBJ2-2	NA	NA
CASSHFRTGHTEAFF	TGTGCCAGCAGCCATTTCAGGACAGGGCACACTGAAGCTTTCTTT	TRBV11-2	TRBJ1-1	TRBD1	few
CASGTNYGYTF	TGTGCCAGCGGCACTAACTATGGCTACACCTTC	TRBV5-5	TRBJ1-2	NA	NA
CASSLIGETQYF	TGTGCCAGCAGCTTGATCGGGGAGACCCAGTACTTC	TRBV5-5	TRBJ2-5	NA	NA
CASSPQGNEAFF	TGTGCCAGCAGCCCACAGGGTAATGAAGCTTTCTTT	TRBV6-5	TRBJ1-1	NA	NA
CASSQDLSGYGYTF	TGCGCCAGCAGCCAAGATCTTTCGGGGTATGGCTACACCTTC	TRBV4-1	TRBJ1-2	NA	NA
CASSSGTRYEQFF	TGTGCCAGCAGCTCCGGGACTAGATATGAGCAGTTCTTC	TRBV7-8	TRBJ2-1	TRBD2	NA
CAISEGGKVYQPQHF	TGTGCCATCAGTGAGGGCGGAAAAGTGTATCAGCCCCAGCATTTT	TRBV10-3	TRBJ1-5	NA	NA
CATSSHSEQYF	TGTGCCACCAGCAGCCATTCCGAGCAGTACTTC	TRBV15	TRBJ2-7	NA	NA
CASSLTGGSLGYTF	TGCGCCAGCAGCTTAACAGGGGGCAGTCTCGGCTACACCTTC	TRBV5-1	TRBJ1-2	TRBD1	NA
CASSLLGEATEAFF	TGCGCCAGCAGCCTCTTGGGAGAGGCAACTGAAGCTTTCTTT	TRBV5-1	TRBJ1-1	NA	NA
CASSLGPGLVFNEQFF	TGTGCCAGCAGCTTAGGCCCAGGACTAGTGTTCAATGAGCAGTTCTTC	TRBV7-8	TRBJ2-1	TRBD2	NA
CSVGELANYGYTF	TGCAGCGTTGGGGAGTTAGCTAACTATGGCTACACCTTC	TRBV29-1	TRBJ1-2	NA	NA
CASSREGGGRNQPQHF	TGTGCCAGCAGCCGGGAGGGTGGAGGAAGGAATCAGCCCCAGCATTTT	TRBV5-6	TRBJ1-5	NA	NA
CASSVASGVNEQFF	TGTGCCAGCAGCGTGGCTAGCGGGGTCAATGAGCAGTTCTTC	TRBV9	TRBJ2-1	TRBD2	NA
CASSQGTRMYNELEEQFF	TGCGCCAGCAGCCAGGGGACTAGGATGTACAATGAGCTGGAAGAGCAGTTCTTC	TRBV4-1	TRBJ2-1	TRBD2	NA
CASSRGQGLFTEAFF	TGTGCCAGCTCACGGGGACAGGGATTGTTCACTGAAGCTTTCTTT	TRBV18	TRBJ1-1	TRBD1	NA
CASSWGGLDQPQHF	TGCGCCAGCAGCTGGGGGGGTTTGGATCAGCCCCAGCATTTT	TRBV5-1	TRBJ1-5	NA	NA
CAWRTPSTDTQYF	TGTGCCTGGCGGACACCTAGCACAGATACGCAGTATTTT	TRBV30	TRBJ2-3	NA	NA
CASSPPGGPLNYGYTF	TGTGCCAGCAGCCCGCCGGGAGGTCCCCTTAACTATGGCTACACCTTC	TRBV7-2	TRBJ1-2	NA	NA
CASSFGAAGNTIYF	TGTGCCAGCAGCTTTGGGGCGGCTGGAAACACCATATATTTT	TRBV5-4	TRBJ1-3	NA	NA
CASKDYLHYEQYF	TGTGCCAGCAAGGACTACCTTCACTACGAGCAGTACTTC	TRBV2	TRBJ2-7	NA	few
CASSGASTESYGYTF	TGCGCCAGCAGCGGGGCCTCGACAGAGAGCTATGGCTACACCTTC	TRBV5-1	TRBJ1-2	NA	NA
CAWSGLHTGELFF	TGTGCCTGGAGTGGACTGCACACCGGGGAGCTGTTTTTT	TRBV30	TRBJ2-2	NA	NA
CAINGQGDYGYTF	TGTGCCATTAACGGACAGGGTGACTATGGCTACACCTTC	TRBV10-3	TRBJ1-2	TRBD1	NA
CASRDRGSTGELFF	TGTGCCAGCCGGGACAGGGGGTCCACCGGGGAGCTGTTTTTT	TRBV19	TRBJ2-2	TRBD1	NA
CASSYSRNNQPQHF	TGTGCCAGCAGTTACTCGAGGAACAATCAGCCCCAGCATTTT	TRBV6-5	TRBJ1-5	NA	few
CASSQGIPTGGLPYEQYF	TGTGCCAGCAGCCAAGGGATACCGACAGGGGGCCTTCCCTACGAGCAGTACTTC	TRBV4-2	TRBJ2-7	TRBD1	NA
CSAGPGRAYNEQFF	TGCAGCGCCGGCCCAGGGAGGGCCTACAATGAGCAGTTCTTC	TRBV29-1	TRBJ2-1	TRBD2	NA
CSASRTPTPNSNQPQHF	TGCAGTGCTAGTCGGACACCGACTCCGAATAGCAATCAGCCCCAGCATTTT	TRBV20-1	TRBJ1-5	NA	NA
CASSQSDRGGETQYF	TGCGCCAGCAGCCAATCGGACAGGGGAGGGGAGACCCAGTACTTC	TRBV4-3	TRBJ2-5	TRBD1	NA